This T cell receptor (beta chain) emerged from a study of CD8 T cells in Susac syndrome. Germline lookup yields CDR1 MNHEY and CDR2 SMNVEV (reference sequence). Trimming left V 5 bases short and J 6 bases short, with 17 bases between. The CDR3 contains 14 residues. A quantity of roughly 0.5 to 1 ug RNA underwent reverse transcription using random hexamers. immunoSEQ multiplex PCR amplified TCR beta CDR3 across 54 Vbeta, 13 Jbeta. TCRdb re-called the immunoSEQ multiplex PCR reads with MiXCR, one entry per CDR3 protein. The sample consists of about 130,000 distinct CDR3 sequences, about 95% of them appearing once. Both CD4+ and CD8+ T cells were negatively isolated, and TEMRA cells underwent FACS enrichment.

This sequence was found in a human donor in good health. Sequencing was carried out using CD4+ T cells from PBMCs. The rearrangement joins TRBV27 to TRBJ2-7, with D possibly TRBD1 on 6 matching bases. The CDR3 protein is CASSVTGRPGEQYF. The CDR3 DNA reads as TGTGCCAGCAGTGTAACAGGGAGACCCGGCGAGCAGTACTTC.